This TCR beta chain was obtained from a study of T-cell reconstitution after alpha-beta-depleted transplantation in children. As for this clonotype: Its specificity is not known.

Preparation of the TCRbeta library was carried out with unique molecular identifiers. TCRdb processed the PCR reads anew with MiXCR; each CDR3 protein has one entry. The sample has around 370,000 distinct CDR3 sequences; around 15% are singletons. The CDR3 covers 12 residues. V lost 6 bases and J 3 bases, leaving 7 bases between the germline ends. Study outcomes and limitations: Several hundred rapidly expanded clones from non-depleted graft cells reportedly supplied alpha-beta T cells about two months post-transplant.

V and J are TRBV12-3 or TRBV12-4 and TRBJ2-3; possible D gene TRBD1, 5 bases. The source material was PBMCs, mostly from graft donor cells, sampled 360 days after TCRalphabeta/CD19-depleted stem cell transplant. The clonotype was recovered from a male patient aged 2 to 10 who had a stem cell transplant for acute lymphoblastic leukemia, so the T cells may come from the graft donor. CDR3 protein: CASRDRTDTQYF. In DNA, the CDR3 is TGTGCCAGCAGAGACAGAACAGATACGCAGTATTTT.